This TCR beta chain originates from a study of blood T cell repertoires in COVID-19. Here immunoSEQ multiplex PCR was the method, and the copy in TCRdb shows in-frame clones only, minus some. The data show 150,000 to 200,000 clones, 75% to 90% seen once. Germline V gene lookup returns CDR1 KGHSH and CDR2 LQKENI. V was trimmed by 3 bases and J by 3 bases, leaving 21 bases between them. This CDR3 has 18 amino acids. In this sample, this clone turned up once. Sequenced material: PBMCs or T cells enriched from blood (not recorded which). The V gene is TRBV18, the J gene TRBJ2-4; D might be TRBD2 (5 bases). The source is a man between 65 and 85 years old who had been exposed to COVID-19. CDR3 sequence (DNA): TGTGCCAGCTCACCGGTGCTGGGCCCCGAAGGAGGCAAAAACATTCAGTACTTC. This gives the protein CASSPVLGPEGGKNIQYF.